Following are 20 T cell receptor beta chains from one sample sequenced in a study of cytomegalovirus exposure and HLA in healthy donors (dated by TCRdb to between 2016 and 2019). Library method: the immunoSEQ multiplex PCR assay. For the multiplex PCR, a mixture combining 60 forward primers for TCR Vbeta segments and 13 reverse primers for TCR Jbeta segments was used. TCRdb provides this immuneACCESS table in a form limited to in-frame rearrangements. Some clones are lacking; in checked studies, under half of them reflect an unresolved V gene, and why the rest are absent is not known. The sample data list more than 150,000 clones, and around 80% of these were observed just once. The top ten hold 1.1% to 1.5% of the sample. Sequenced material: PBMCs. The source is a girl aged 10 to 17 in good health and CMV-seropositive.

This chain joins TRBV30 and TRBJ2-7, with 9 positions matching TRBD1. CDR1 is GTSNPN and CDR2 is SVGIG in the germline V gene (reference sequence). The CDR3 has 12 residues. J was trimmed by 3 bases and V by 7 bases; bases with no gene match: 4. The DNA for the CDR3 is TGTGCCTCATCGACAGGGGGCTACGAGCAGTACTTC. Translation: CASSTGGYEQYF.

The sample holds a few counts of this clone. J is TRBJ2-1 and V is TRBV14; the D gene is possibly TRBD2 (6 bases). The V and J ends lost 5 bases and 8 bases respectively, with 13 bases between them. Germline CDR1 and CDR2: SGHDN and FVKESK. There are 13 residues in the CDR3. CDR3 in amino acids: CASSGLGLHEQFF. Here the CDR3 DNA reads TGTGCCAGCAGCGGACTGGGACTGCATGAGCAGTTCTTC.

This rearrangement joins TRBV5-6 to TRBJ2-3; 7 nucleotides match TRBD1. CDR3 size: 15 residues. Per the germline V gene, CDR1 is SGHDT and CDR2 is YYEEEE. The trim removed 5 bases at V and 5 bases at J, leaving 11 bases unmatched. This CDR3 is CASRLTRGQRDTQYF. In DNA, the CDR3 is TGTGCCAGCAGACTGACGAGGGGGCAAAGAGATACGCAGTATTTT.

The chain joins TRBV27 to TRBJ1-1; 7 bases line up with TRBD1. J was trimmed by 2 bases and V by 5 bases; bases with no gene match: 8. The germline V gene has CDR1 MNHEY and CDR2 SMNVEV (reference sequence). The CDR3 is 15 residues long. CDR3 sequence (DNA): TGTGCCAGCAGTCAGCGGACAGGAGTCAACACTGAAGCTTTCTTT. Its protein is CASSQRTGVNTEAFF.

This rearrangement joins TRBV6-5 to TRBJ2-7; D uncertain. Germline values: CDR1 MNHEY, CDR2 SVGAGI. The CDR3 covers 12 residues. V was pared by 5 bases and J by 10 bases, with 15 bases between. The CDR3, as DNA: TGTGCCAGCAGTGACACAGCCACGGCCCAGTACTTC. It specifies CASSDTATAQYF.

This chain connects TRBV11-1 to TRBJ2-3; the match to TRBD2 covers 9 bases. Germline CDR1 reads SGHAT; CDR2 reads FQDESV (reference sequence). This CDR3 comprises 17 residues. V was clipped by 5 bases and J by 2 bases; unmatched bases: 11. This chain's CDR3 is CASSPSTSGLTTDTQYF. The CDR3 region has the DNA TGTGCCAGCAGCCCTTCGACTAGCGGCCTTACCACAGATACGCAGTATTTT.

The chain joins TRBV2 to TRBJ1-5; 8 bases line up with TRBD1. V trimming: 4 bases; J trimming: 4 bases; junction bases outside the gene matches: 3. This CDR3 is built from 14 residues. Per germline, CDR1 SNHLY and CDR2 FYNNEI. In DNA, the CDR3 is TGTGCCAGCAGTGCAGACAGGGGTAATCAGCCCCAGCATTTT. Translating gives CASSADRGNQPQHF. Looking up the rest from reference TRBV2 and TRBJ1-5 gives the full variable domain: EPEVTQTPSHQVTQMGQEVILRCVPISNHLYFYWYRQILGQKVEFLVSFYNNEISEKSEIFDDQFSVERPDGSNFTLKIRSTKLEDSAMYFCASSADRGNQPQHFGDGTRLSIL.

The V gene is TRBV11-2, the J gene TRBJ1-5; 8 nucleotides agree with TRBD1. The germline V gene encodes CDR1 SGHAT and CDR2 FQNNGV. The CDR3 contains 19 residues. Losses at the gene ends were 2 bases for V and 0 bases for J; bases not matched to a gene: 12. This CDR3 reads CASSLNGWETGDSNQPQHF. Written as DNA, the CDR3 is TGTGCCAGCAGCTTAAACGGGTGGGAGACAGGGGATAGCAATCAGCCCCAGCATTTT.

This CDR3 reads CASSLISNTEAFF. CDR3 nucleotides: TGCGCCAGCAGCTTGATATCGAACACTGAAGCTTTCTTT. The chain recombines TRBV5-1 with TRBJ1-1; D is unresolved. The CDR3 spans 13 residues. Between the trimmed V and J ends, which lost 1 base and 1 base, there was a span of 5 bases. Germline CDR1 SGHRS, CDR2 YFSETQ.

The chain has TRBV19 and TRBJ2-3; 11 nucleotides match TRBD2. V was clipped by 5 bases and J by 7 bases; unmatched bases: 11. The CDR3 runs 16 residues. Germline CDR1 is LNHDA and CDR2 is SQIVND (reference sequence). The CDR3 bases are TGTGCCAGTAGTTTGGCGACTAGCGGGATGACCCATACGCAGTATTTT. It specifies CASSLATSGMTHTQYF.

Notes on this clone: The junction shows a germline mismatch at one end, possibly a read error. The chain joins TRBV12-5 to TRBJ1-2; no firm D call. Looked up from germline, CDR1 is LGHNT and CDR2 is FRNRAP. This CDR3 contains 17 residues. The CDR3 DNA reads as TGTGCTAGTGGAGGAAGACCTACCAGACTTACTAACTATCGCTACACCTTC. As protein: CASGGRPTRLTNYRYTF.

This clone has only a few counts. This chain links TRBV6-5 with TRBJ1-1, with D unresolved. The V end lost 2 bases, the J end lost 1 base, and 5 bases lay between the germline ends. Germline loops: CDR1 MNHEY, CDR2 SVGAGI. This CDR3 has 13 residues. Written as DNA, the CDR3 is TGTGCCAGCAGTTACGGCGGGAACACTGAAGCTTTCTTT. Translating gives CASSYGGNTEAFF.

This rearrangement joins TRBV6-1 to TRBJ2-6; the D is unclear. The CDR3 has 15 amino acids. Trimming took 7 bases from V and 0 from J, leaving 10 bases between them. The germline V gene has CDR1 MNHNS and CDR2 SASEGT. CDR3 in amino acids: CASIPSASGANVLTF. For the CDR3, the DNA is TGTGCCAGCATCCCCAGCGCCTCTGGGGCCAACGTCCTGACTTTC.

CDR3 in DNA: TGTGCCAGCAGCCAACAGATTTATGGGGGCTACACCTTC. Amino acids: CASSQQIYGGYTF. The chain uses TRBV27 and TRBJ1-2; D unclear. Germline V lookup: CDR1 MNHEY, CDR2 SMNVEV (reference sequence). Trimming took off 6 bases at V and 8 bases at J, with 16 bases between the two ends. The CDR3 extends over 13 amino acids.

Only a few counts were recorded for this clone. The chain recombines TRBV6-5 with TRBJ2-1; D not certain. V was cut by 6 bases and J by 0 bases, with 12 bases left in between. Germline V lookup: CDR1 MNHEY, CDR2 SVGAGI. CDR3 length: 15 residues. The CDR3 region is CASSPRRSSYNEQFF. For the CDR3, the DNA is TGTGCCAGCAGCCCTAGACGGAGCTCCTACAATGAGCAGTTCTTC.

The V and J genes are TRBV6-1 and TRBJ2-7, with 7 bases that match TRBD1. Trimming at V came to 6 bases and at J to 7 bases, leaving 9 bases not matched to a gene. CDR3 length equals 13 residues. Germline-derived CDR1 and CDR2 are MNHNS and SASEGT. CDR3 sequence reads: CASSVKGGREQYF. The CDR3 DNA reads TGTGCCAGCAGCGTTAAAGGGGGCAGGGAGCAGTACTTC.

V and J are TRBV30 and TRBJ1-4; D is possibly TRBD1 (5 bases). CDR3 length equals 12 residues. Per germline, CDR1 GTSNPN and CDR2 SVGIG (reference sequence). V lost 1 base, J lost 11 bases, and 11 bases lay in between. This CDR3 is CAWSDNGGKLFF. The CDR3, as DNA: TGTGCCTGGAGTGACAATGGGGGGAAACTGTTTTTT.

This clone has more than one count but fewer than ten. CDR3 nucleotide sequence: TGCGCCAGCAGTCGGGACAGCCCTAACTATGGCTACACCTTC. It is translated as CASSRDSPNYGYTF. This rearrangement joins TRBV5-1 to TRBJ1-2; 7 bases are a match to TRBD1. The ends lost 5 bases at V and 0 bases at J; junction bases unmatched: 4. The CDR3 runs 14 residues. Germline V gene sequence: CDR1 SGHRS, CDR2 YFSETQ.

The chain recombines TRBV14 with TRBJ2-1, with 7 nucleotides matching TRBD2. Per the germline V gene, CDR1 is SGHDN and CDR2 is FVKESK. V lost 0 bases to trimming and J lost 4 bases; unmatched junction nucleotides: 12. The CDR3 is 18 amino acids. CDR3: CASSQEMYSGKAYNEQFF. The CDR3 bases are TGTGCCAGCAGCCAAGAGATGTACAGCGGGAAGGCATACAATGAGCAGTTCTTC. The variable domain in full, with the rest retrieved from reference TRBV14 and TRBJ2-1, is EAGVTQFPSHSVIEKGQTVTLRCDPISGHDNLYWYRRVMGKEIKFLLHFVKESKQDESGMPNNRFLAERTGGTYSTLKVQPAELEDSGVYFCASSQEMYSGKAYNEQFFGPGTRLTVL.

This chain uses TRBV9 with TRBJ1-4, with 7 nucleotides matching TRBD1. J was trimmed by 8 bases and V by 3 bases; bases with no gene match: 13. Germline V gives CDR1 SGDLS, CDR2 YYNGEE. The CDR3 extends over 16 amino acids. The CDR3 DNA reads TGTGCCAGCAGCGCCTTCGGGACAGCGTTGGGGGAAAAACTGTTTTTT. Its translation is CASSAFGTALGEKLFF.